Listed here is a single T cell receptor (beta chain). What it binds is unknown. This record belongs to a study of OX40 agonist ivuxolimab in advanced cancers. Study-level background: A mean age of around 63 years, range about 20 to 85, was recorded, and 70% to 85% were male. General study results and limits: Compared with others, partial responders at 0.1-3.0 mg/kg displayed clonal expansion among the lowest.

V shed 0 bases and J 4 bases; nucleotides not matched to a gene: 7. Germline V CDR1 and CDR2: MGHRA, YSYEKL. The CDR3 length is 17 residues. Clones were read by immunoSEQ multiplex PCR, and TCRdb kept only the in-frame ones, dropping some. The sample holds 65,000 to 95,000 clones, over 70% seen once. V gene TRBV4-1 combines with J gene TRBJ2-2; 8 positions agree with TRBD2. This TCR came from an adult with an advanced solid tumor such as melanoma, head and neck, liver or kidney cancer. This specimen consisted of CD4+ or CD8+ T cells sorted from blood, obtained in a trial of the OX40 agonist ivuxolimab. The chain's CDR3 is CASSQDVRAGATGELFF. The CDR3 DNA is TGCGCCAGCAGCCAAGATGTAAGAGCGGGAGCCACCGGGGAGCTGTTTTTT.